Listed below are T cell receptor beta chains from one sample, sequenced in a study of graft-versus-host responses after intestinal transplantation. No antigen has been assigned to these receptors. Sequenced by immunoSEQ multiplex PCR; TCRdb stores in-frame clones only, minus some. The profile shows about 130,000 clones, roughly 92% of them singletons. This material consisted of unstimulated CD4+ T cells sorted from spleen or lymph node cells, taken before intestinal transplant. These receptors were collected from a human donor who received an intestinal transplant. CDR3s leave out the opening cysteine and the closing phenylalanine or tryptophan. The D gene is left open where the match is weak.

d_gene,j_gene,v_gene,CDR3aa
NA,TRBJ1-1,TRBV7-8,AISISGRDTEAF
TRBD1,TRBJ1-3,TRBV7-8,ASSLTGQGISGNTIY
TRBD1,TRBJ2-7,TRBV6-1,ASRTGAGGKYEQY
NA,TRBJ2-7,TRBV27,ASSLRLEQY
NA,TRBJ2-2,TRBV7-9,ASSDGTPTGELF
NA,TRBJ2-2,TRBV19,ASHVGTNTGELF
NA,TRBJ1-2,TRBV30,AWSAGPTTYGYT
NA,TRBJ2-7,TRBV11-3,ASSLDIGREQY
NA,TRBJ1-1,TRBV5-4,ASSLMGATEAF
TRBD2,TRBJ2-5,TRBV6-5,ASSPRGGPGETQY
NA,TRBJ2-7,TRBV5-5,ASSLYRTSYEQY
NA,TRBJ2-5,TRBV7-2,VSSLGLRVETQY
NA,TRBJ1-4,TRBV18,ASSPGATNEKLF
NA,TRBJ1-1,TRBV30,AWSVGGQNTEAF
NA,TRBJ2-2,TRBV6-5,ASSYAGSGGELF
NA,TRBJ1-5,TRBV10-3,ATSDGSNQPQH
TRBD1,TRBJ1-6,TRBV9,ASSASRDREILNNSPLH
TRBD1,TRBJ1-2,TRBV14,ASSPRQGDGYT
NA,TRBJ2-7,TRBV6-1,ASPADTDGTYEQY
NA,TRBJ1-3,TRBV11-3,ASSLLGNTIY
NA,TRBJ2-3,TRBV7-6,ASSLAEEPPQY
NA,TRBJ2-7,TRBV7-8,ASSLFRRALRTEAYEQY
NA,TRBJ1-6,TRBV15,ATSPRSANSPLH
TRBD1,TRBJ2-4,TRBV2,ASILGQGSSIQY
NA,TRBJ1-6,TRBV6-5,ASSYSEGPSSPLH
NA,TRBJ2-3,TRBV7-2,ASSLTDTQY
TRBD1,TRBJ2-3,TRBV29-1,SVAIGGLGDTQY
NA,TRBJ2-1,TRBV5-1,ASSFGGAGYNEQF
NA,TRBJ2-7,TRBV7-9,ASTTARGLRCEQY
TRBD1,TRBJ2-2,TRBV5-4,ASTYPGGTGELF
NA,TRBJ2-3,TRBV29-1,SVEDRGRGADTQY
NA,TRBJ2-5,TRBV27,ASSLSRTLGTQY
TRBD2,TRBJ2-7,TRBV10-3,AVGTSGHEQY
TRBD1,TRBJ2-1,TRBV18,ASSQGGTGTTGEQF
NA,NA,TRBV7-8,ASSHTYEQY
NA,TRBJ1-5,TRBV2,ASRAGSRWPQH
TRBD1,TRBJ2-1,TRBV10-2,ASKGQGARNEQF
NA,TRBJ2-2,TRBV27,ASSLTDRRTGELF
NA,TRBJ1-1,TRBV18,ASSPPGRGTAEAF
NA,TRBJ2-1,TRBV4-2,ASSQEKRHNNEQF
TRBD1,TRBJ2-2,TRBV5-1,ASSWDSTGELF